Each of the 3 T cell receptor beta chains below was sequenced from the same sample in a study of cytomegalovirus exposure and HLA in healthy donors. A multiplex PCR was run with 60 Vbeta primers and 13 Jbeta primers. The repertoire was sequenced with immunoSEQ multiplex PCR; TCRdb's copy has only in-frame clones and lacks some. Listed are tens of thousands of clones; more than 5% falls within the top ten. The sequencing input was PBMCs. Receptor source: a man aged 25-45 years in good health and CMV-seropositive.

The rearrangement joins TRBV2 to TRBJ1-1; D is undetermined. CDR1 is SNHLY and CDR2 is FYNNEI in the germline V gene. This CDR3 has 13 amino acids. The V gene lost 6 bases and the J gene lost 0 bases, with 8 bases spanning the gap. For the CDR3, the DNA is TGTGCCAGCAGGCGGGAAATGAACACTGAAGCTTTCTTT. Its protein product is CASRREMNTEAFF.

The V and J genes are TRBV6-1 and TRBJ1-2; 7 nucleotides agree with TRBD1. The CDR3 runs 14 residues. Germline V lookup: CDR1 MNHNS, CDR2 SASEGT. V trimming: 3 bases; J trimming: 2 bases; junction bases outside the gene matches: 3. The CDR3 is CASSDRQGNYGYTF. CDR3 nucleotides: TGTGCCAGCAGTGACCGACAGGGCAACTATGGCTACACCTTC.

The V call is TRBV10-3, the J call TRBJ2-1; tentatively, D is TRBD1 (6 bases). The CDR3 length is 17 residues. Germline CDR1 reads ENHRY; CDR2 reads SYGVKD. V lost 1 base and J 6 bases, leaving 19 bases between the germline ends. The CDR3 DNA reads TGTGCCATCAGTGAGTTACAGGGCCTACTCAGCGTCAATGAGCAGTTCTTC. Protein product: CAISELQGLLSVNEQFF.